A selection of T cell receptor beta chains follows, all from one sample in a study of T cell responses to AZD1222 COVID-19 vaccine. Method: immunoSEQ multiplex PCR; TCRdb's copy keeps in-frame clones and lacks some. The sample contains about 140,000 clones, 85% to 90% of which appear only once. This specimen was peripheral blood, taken on day 0 of AZD1222 vaccination. The receptors originated from an adult in good health. Both conserved end residues are trimmed from each CDR3. The order of the fields is clone size, V gene, CDR3 protein. A row's size may be missing; if present it is once, few, many or a size class.

clone size: once
V gene: TRBV15
CDR3 protein: ATSRGGTLNEQF

clone size: NA
V gene: TRBV5-6
CDR3 protein: ASSLLTGDRHNEELF

clone size: NA
V gene: TRBV3-1/TRBV3-2
CDR3 protein: ASSQRTGRMNTEAF

clone size: NA
V gene: TRBV30
CDR3 protein: AWSHIGGRQPQH

clone size: NA
V gene: TRBV30
CDR3 protein: AGDLTGNTDTQY

clone size: NA
V gene: TRBV28
CDR3 protein: ASSSRGALGSYEQY

clone size: NA
V gene: TRBV12-3/TRBV12-4
CDR3 protein: ASSPGGQTLH

clone size: few
V gene: TRBV19
CDR3 protein: ASTHPSSDTQY

clone size: NA
V gene: TRBV2
CDR3 protein: GCGPYEQY

clone size: NA
V gene: TRBV9
CDR3 protein: ASSAGQAYGYT

clone size: NA
V gene: TRBV5-1
CDR3 protein: ASSLEAGTYNEQF

clone size: NA
V gene: TRBV30
CDR3 protein: AWSSSSNQPQH

clone size: NA
V gene: TRBV28
CDR3 protein: ASSLRDTQY

clone size: once
V gene: TRBV6-2/TRBV6-3
CDR3 protein: ASSYHWGAPYEQY

clone size: few
V gene: TRBV10-3
CDR3 protein: AISDGTNYEQY

clone size: few
V gene: TRBV11-2
CDR3 protein: ASSSIQGTYGYT

clone size: NA
V gene: TRBV27
CDR3 protein: ASSDLLSGASTDTQY

clone size: NA
V gene: TRBV19
CDR3 protein: ASSIVAGGYEQY

clone size: NA
V gene: TRBV10-1
CDR3 protein: ASSRTGESDEQY

clone size: NA
V gene: TRBV5-4
CDR3 protein: ASLEGGVTDTQY

clone size: NA
V gene: TRBV15
CDR3 protein: ATSFGGREAF

clone size: NA
V gene: TRBV30
CDR3 protein: AWSQGEAF

clone size: NA
V gene: TRBV30
CDR3 protein: AWDVGIYGYT

clone size: NA
V gene: TRBV30
CDR3 protein: AWQQDSSNQPQH

clone size: NA
V gene: TRBV7-9
CDR3 protein: ASSLAWGREWGNEQF

clone size: NA
V gene: TRBV29-1
CDR3 protein: SVEYWGNSYGYT

clone size: NA
V gene: TRBV5-4
CDR3 protein: ASSLEAGRDTQY

clone size: NA
V gene: TRBV12-3/TRBV12-4
CDR3 protein: ASSPRAADTQY

clone size: NA
V gene: TRBV19
CDR3 protein: ASSILAGIDTGELF

clone size: NA
V gene: TRBV4-3
CDR3 protein: ASSQDGTTNQQF

clone size: NA
V gene: TRBV29-1
CDR3 protein: SVGDSNSPLH

clone size: once
V gene: TRBV11-2
CDR3 protein: ASSHPPQTDTQY

clone size: NA
V gene: TRBV5-1
CDR3 protein: ASSIDPGVGNQPQH

clone size: NA
V gene: TRBV27
CDR3 protein: ASRGGVGRHQPQH

clone size: once
V gene: TRBV30
CDR3 protein: AWSVGGQGDEQF

clone size: NA
V gene: TRBV14
CDR3 protein: ASSHTADGYT

clone size: NA
V gene: TRBV6-5
CDR3 protein: ASSYRGVYNSPLH

clone size: NA
V gene: TRBV9
CDR3 protein: ASSQDGNTYNEQF

clone size: NA
V gene: TRBV7-6
CDR3 protein: ASSLQGGSNQPQH

clone size: NA
V gene: TRBV25-1
CDR3 protein: ASSERLLQETQY

clone size: NA
V gene: TRBV4-2
CDR3 protein: ASSQSAGLFSEAF

clone size: NA
V gene: TRBV4-3
CDR3 protein: ASSQGPAGSLH

clone size: once
V gene: TRBV7-9
CDR3 protein: ASSLASLYNEQF

clone size: NA
V gene: TRBV4-1
CDR3 protein: ASSQVGRGTAKNIQY

clone size: NA
V gene: TRBV30
CDR3 protein: AWSLTQNTEAF

clone size: NA
V gene: TRBV5-5
CDR3 protein: ASSDREGDLAQY

clone size: NA
V gene: TRBV11-2
CDR3 protein: ASSGRQAQDNEQF

clone size: NA
V gene: TRBV6-2/TRBV6-3
CDR3 protein: ASSYTVLAGGPDTQY

clone size: NA
V gene: TRBV2
CDR3 protein: ASTVGGNQPQH

clone size: NA
V gene: TRBV5-1
CDR3 protein: ASSSGKLDSPLH

clone size: NA
V gene: TRBV27
CDR3 protein: ASSSPGNSREQY